The 25 T cell receptor beta chains reported below all come from one sample, sequenced in a study of T cells in Graves' hyperthyroidism and ophthalmopathy. RNA transcripts yielded amplified TCR beta CDR3 regions. HTBI primers drove first-round RT-PCR of the TCR CDR3. Each CDR3 protein is one row after TCRdb ran MiXCR on the multiplex PCR reads. The sample has around 350,000 distinct CDR3 sequences, 19% seen once. Sequencing was done on a sample of blood. Receptors were obtained from a young woman with Graves' hyperthyroidism.

This clonotype was observed at least ten times. V is TRBV28 and J is TRBJ2-7, with 12 bases aligning to TRBD2. CDR1 MDHEN and CDR2 SYDVKM come from the germline V gene. V dropped 5 bases and J dropped 2; count of bases not matched to a gene: 4. The CDR3 totals 15 residues. The CDR3 loop reads CASSHGLAGTYEQYF. The DNA for the CDR3 is TGTGCCAGCAGTCATGGACTAGCGGGGACCTACGAGCAGTACTTC.

V usage is TRBV3-1 and J usage is TRBJ2-2; tentative D call: TRBD2 (5 bases). The CDR3 is made up of 16 amino acids. Germline CDR1 is LGHDT and CDR2 is YNNKEL (reference sequence). With 3 bases removed from V and 1 base from J, the gap between germline ends came to 12 bases. CDR3 residues: CASSHDPGLNTGELFF. CDR3 DNA: TGTGCCAGCAGCCACGACCCAGGACTGAACACCGGGGAGCTGTTTTTT. Together with reference TRBV3-1 and TRBJ2-2, the CDR3 gives the full variable domain: DTAVSQTPKYLVTQMGNDKSIKCEQNLGHDTMYWYKQDSKKFLKIMFSYNNKELIINETVPNRFSPKSPDKAHLNLHINSLELGDSAVYFCASSHDPGLNTGELFFGEGSRLTVL.

The chain carries TRBV6-5 and TRBJ2-7; the D is unclear. The CDR3 length is 14 residues. The germline gives CDR1 MNHEY, CDR2 SVGAGI. V gave up 0 bases and J gave up 5 bases, with 11 bases separating them. The CDR3 DNA follows: TGTGCCAGCAGTTACTCGATCCTATTAGACGAGCAGTACTTC. Translation gives CASSYSILLDEQYF.

This clonotype was seen ten or more times. The chain is built from TRBV4-1 and TRBJ1-1; D unresolved. The CDR3 is made up of 17 amino acids. Trimming cost V 2 bases and J 4 bases, with 20 bases left between them. Germline values: CDR1 MGHRA, CDR2 YSYEKL. This chain's CDR3 is CASSQRPYPKGGTEAFF. The CDR3 DNA reads as TGCGCCAGCAGCCAACGACCCTACCCGAAGGGTGGCACTGAAGCTTTCTTT.

Ten or more counts support this clonotype. This chain connects TRBV6-5 to TRBJ2-7; D is ambiguous. Germline V gene lookup returns CDR1 MNHEY and CDR2 SVGAGI. V dropped 5 bases and J dropped 6 bases, with 14 bases sitting between them. CDR3 size: 13 residues. CDR3 DNA: TGTGCCAGCAGTCTTCGCGCCCCGTTCGAGCAGTACTTC. Its protein product is CASSLRAPFEQYF.

Many counts were recorded for this clonotype. The chain couples TRBV6-5 to TRBJ1-1, with TRBD1 identical over 10 bases. CDR3 length: 14 amino acids. Germline assignment: CDR1 MNHEY and CDR2 SVGAGI. The V segment lost 4 bases and the J segment 4 bases; nucleotides outside the gene matches: 3. The DNA of the CDR3 is TGTGCCAGCAGTTTGACAGGGGGCATCACTGAAGCTTTCTTT. Amino acids: CASSLTGGITEAFF.

This clonotype was detected ten times or more. V is TRBV25-1 and J is TRBJ1-2, with D possibly being TRBD1 (5 bases). CDR3 length: 14 residues. V shed 7 bases and J shed 3 bases, with 15 bases lying between them. Germline CDR1 is MGHDK and CDR2 is SYGVNS. The chain's CDR3 is CASIQTGTYYGYTF. In DNA form, the CDR3 reads TGTGCCAGCATCCAAACCGGGACCTACTATGGCTACACCTTC.

The chain uses TRBV18 and TRBJ1-6; TRBD1 might be the D (5 bases). CDR3 length: 13 residues. Germline CDR1 reads KGHSH; CDR2 reads LQKENI. V lost 1 base to trimming and J lost 14 bases, with 12 bases between them. This chain's CDR3 is CASSPLQVWTLHF. DNA for the CDR3: TGTGCCAGCTCACCACTACAGGTTTGGACCCTCCACTTT. Together with reference TRBV18 and TRBJ1-6, the CDR3 gives the full variable domain: NAGVMQNPRHLVRRRGQEARLRCSPMKGHSHVYWYRQLPEEGLKFMVYLQKENIIDESGMPKERFSAEFPKEGPSILRIQQVVRGDSAAYFCASSPLQVWTLHFGNGTRLTVT.

V gene TRBV18 combines with J gene TRBJ2-7, with D possibly being TRBD1 (5 bases). Germline CDR1 reads KGHSH; CDR2 reads LQKENI. The V end was cut by 7 bases, the J end by 2 bases, with 15 bases between. The CDR3 sequence is 14 residues long. The CDR3 sequence is CASCPAGRAYEQYF. The CDR3 nucleotides read TGTGCCAGCTGCCCCGCAGGGCGAGCCTACGAGCAGTACTTC.

This clonotype was counted many times. V is TRBV27 and J is TRBJ2-7; 10 positions agree with TRBD2. The CDR3 loop spans 16 amino acids. The V gene's germline CDR1 is MNHEY and CDR2 SMNVEV (reference sequence). V lost 0 bases to trimming and J lost 0 bases; unmatched junction nucleotides: 2. In DNA, the CDR3 is TGTGCCAGCAGTTTATCAAGCGGGGGGGCCTCCTACGAGCAGTACTTC. It codes for CASSLSSGGASYEQYF.

The sample holds many counts of this clonotype. The rearrangement links TRBV6-1 to TRBJ1-5, with 7 bases identical to TRBD1. V gave up 6 bases and J gave up 3 bases; unmatched junction bases: 5. Germline V gives CDR1 MNHNS, CDR2 SASEGT. The CDR3 spans 14 residues. The CDR3 loop is CASSGGQHNQPQHF. CDR3 DNA: TGTGCCAGCAGCGGGGGACAGCACAATCAGCCCCAGCATTTT.

This clonotype was seen at least ten times. V and J are TRBV12-3 or TRBV12-4 and TRBJ1-6; D is ambiguous. The CDR3 sequence is 13 residues long. V was shortened by 7 bases and J by 7 bases, with 11 bases between the two germline ends. The CDR3 DNA reads as TGTGCCAGCACCTTGGACGGGAATTCACCCCTCCACTTT. Translation: CASTLDGNSPLHF.

This clonotype was counted many times. The chain employs TRBV28 and TRBJ1-1; 8 bases are a match to TRBD1. CDR3 length equals 19 residues. From germline, CDR1 is MDHEN and CDR2 SYDVKM. After removal of 2 bases from V and 6 bases from J, the junction contained 20 bases not matched to a gene. The CDR3 coding sequence is TGTGCCAGCAGTTTAAGCGGACAGGGTTGGCGGCAATACTATTCTGAAGCTTTCTTT. Protein sequence: CASSLSGQGWRQYYSEAFF.

This clonotype was observed many times. The rearrangement uses TRBV20-1 and TRBJ1-5; D is undetermined. CDR3 length equals 16 residues. The V end was cut by 5 bases, the J end by 5 bases, with 22 bases between. Germline CDR1 DFQATT, CDR2 SNEGSKA (reference sequence). The CDR3 DNA follows: TGCAGTGCTGCGCCCCACGGATTCGGGCTCTATCAGCCCCAGCATTTT. Amino acids: CSAAPHGFGLYQPQHF.

This clonotype was detected ten times or more. V is TRBV11-2 and J is TRBJ2-5, with 7 bases lining up with TRBD2. CDR1 SGHAT and CDR2 FQNNGV come from the germline V gene. The CDR3 sequence is 13 residues long. J gave up 8 bases and V 2 bases, and 5 bases lay outside the gene matches. For the CDR3, the DNA is TGTGCCAGCAGCTTAAATGCGGGGGTTACCCAGTACTTC. Protein sequence: CASSLNAGVTQYF.

The table lists this clonotype with many counts. The chain is built from TRBV20-1 and TRBJ1-5; no clear D. From germline, CDR1 is DFQATT and CDR2 SNEGSKA (reference sequence). The CDR3 extends over 13 amino acids. V dropped 4 bases and J dropped 6 bases, with 13 bases sitting between them. The DNA for the CDR3 is TGCAGTGCTACTAAGCGAGAGAGTCAGCCCCAGCATTTT. Encoded protein: CSATKRESQPQHF.

V and J are TRBV6-1 and TRBJ1-5; no reliable D call. This CDR3 comprises 13 residues. V lost 7 bases and J lost 6, with 13 bases in between. CDR1 MNHNS and CDR2 SASEGT come from the germline V gene. The CDR3, as DNA: TGTGCCAGCACTCCCGGGTACGTTCAGCCCCAGCATTTT. Translation: CASTPGYVQPQHF.

Details on this clonotype: A read error may account for a junction end that differs from germline. The chain couples TRBV18 to TRBJ1-1, with D possibly TRBD1 on 6 matching bases. The CDR3 loop spans 14 amino acids. Germline V lookup: CDR1 KGHSH, CDR2 LQKENI. The CDR3 bases are TGTGCCAGCTCATTCCAGGGGAGAAACACTGAAGCTGTCTTT. Protein sequence: CASSFQGRNTEAVF.

The DNA for the CDR3 is TGTGCCAGTCACCGGGACGGACAAAATCAGCCCCAGCATTTT. It specifies CASHRDGQNQPQHF. The chain employs TRBV2 and TRBJ1-5; D is possibly TRBD1 (5 bases). The V gene's germline CDR1 is SNHLY and CDR2 FYNNEI. The CDR3 sequence is 14 residues long. The germline V and J ends were trimmed by 9 bases and 4 bases, with 16 bases remaining between them.

This clonotype was seen a handful of times. An end of the junction differs from the germline gene, which may be a read error. The chain recombines TRBV5-6 with TRBJ2-7; 7 nucleotides match TRBD2. Germline V CDR1 and CDR2: SGHDT, YYEEEE. The CDR3 loop spans 13 amino acids. The CDR3: CASEASGPYEQYF. DNA for the CDR3: TGTGCCTCCGAGGCTAGCGGCCCCTACGAACAGTACTTC.

This clonotype was seen repeatedly, ten times or more. V gene TRBV29-1 combines with J gene TRBJ1-2; 9 bases match TRBD1. The V and J ends lost 4 bases and 4 bases, in that order; junction bases with no gene match: 10. The CDR3 extends over 15 amino acids. CDR1 and CDR2 from the germline V gene are SQVTM and ANQGSEA. Here the CDR3 DNA reads TGCAGCGTTGTGGGGGGAACAGGGGGCGCCTATGGCTACACCTTC. Translating it yields CSVVGGTGGAYGYTF.

This rearrangement joins TRBV19 to TRBJ2-2, with D uncertain. Germline V gene lookup returns CDR1 LNHDA and CDR2 SQIVND (reference sequence). Trimming pared 4 bases from V and 7 bases from J, leaving 7 bases between. This CDR3 region has 12 residues. DNA for the CDR3: TGTGCCAGTAGTAACCTCGGCGGGGAGCTGTTTTTT. Translated: CASSNLGGELFF.

This clonotype was seen at least ten times. The chain is built from TRBV11-2 and TRBJ2-6; D is unclear. Germline V gene data show CDR1 as SGHAT and CDR2 as FQNNGV. The CDR3 is 14 residues long. V gave up 5 bases and J gave up 3 bases, with 8 bases separating them. CDR3 amino acids: CASSPSHGANVLTF. CDR3 in DNA: TGTGCCAGCAGCCCCTCCCATGGGGCCAACGTCCTGACTTTC.

The chain links TRBV10-3 to TRBJ2-7, with unresolved D. Germline CDR1 is ENHRY and CDR2 is SYGVKD. This CDR3 is 13 amino acids long. V shed 1 base and J shed 3 bases, with 7 bases lying between them. In DNA, the CDR3 is TGTGCCATCAGTGAGTACGAAGGCTACGAGCAGTACTTC. It codes for CAISEYEGYEQYF.

The V gene is TRBV27, the J gene TRBJ1-1; the D is unclear. The ends were cut back, 5 bases at V and 2 bases at J, with 9 bases in the middle. The CDR3 loop spans 13 amino acids. The V gene's germline CDR1 is MNHEY and CDR2 SMNVEV (reference sequence). In DNA form, the CDR3 reads TGTGCCAGCAGTCCTCCAATTAACACTGAAGCTTTCTTT. It yields the protein CASSPPINTEAFF.